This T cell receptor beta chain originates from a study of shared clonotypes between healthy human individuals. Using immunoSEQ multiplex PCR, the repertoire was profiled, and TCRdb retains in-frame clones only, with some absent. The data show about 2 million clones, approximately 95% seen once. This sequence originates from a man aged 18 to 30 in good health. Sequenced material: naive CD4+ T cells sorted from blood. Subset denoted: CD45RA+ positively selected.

CDR3 sequence reads: CASSLGRARSFNSPLHF. CDR3 nucleotide sequence: TGTGCCAGCAGCTTAGGGAGGGCACGAAGCTTTAATTCACCCCTCCACTTT. The chain is built from TRBV7-2 and TRBJ1-6; D ambiguous. V lost 1 base, J lost 6 bases, and 16 bases lay in between. Germline assignment: CDR1 SGHTA and CDR2 FQGNSA. The CDR3 runs to 17 residues.